This T cell receptor (beta chain) comes out of a study of T cell repertoires in cytomegalovirus infection. Study as a whole: CMV infection plus the matching HLA type was flagged by public TCR beta signatures.

On this clonotype: Its specificity is unknown.

Overall study findings and caveats: Using cumulative public TCR beta family frequency, the authors identified those who carried CMV together with the relevant HLA. Clonotypes of TCR beta that were HLA-C-restricted and CMV-specific dominated the ex vivo response.

CDR3 length: 14 residues. Trimming removed 6 bases from V and 3 bases from J, with 15 bases in between. Germline CDR1 ENHRY, CDR2 SYGVKD. One entry per CDR3 protein results from TCRdb running MiXCR on the reads. The sample holds around 310,000 distinct CDR3 sequences, almost 30% seen once. The TCR comes from a human donor in good health (CMV status not recorded). Some clones in this sample may be carry-over from other donors' samples. The rearrangement uses TRBV10-3 and TRBJ2-7; D might be TRBD1 (6 bases). Sequencing used cultured PBMCs, obtained from culture after CMV antigen stimulation. The DNA of the CDR3 is TGTGCCATCAGAGTACAGGGAGAATTCTACGAGCAGTACTTC. As protein: CAIRVQGEFYEQYF.